The sequence of this T cell receptor beta chain was determined in a study of T cells in Graves' hyperthyroidism and ophthalmopathy. Study-level background: Peripheral blood samples were taken at initial diagnosis, prior to any treatment.

Using RNA transcripts as the source, TCR beta CDR3 regions were amplified. The HTBI set primed first-round TCR CDR3 RT-PCR. TCRdb independently ran MiXCR on the multiplex PCR reads; one entry per CDR3 protein. The profile shows approximately 600,000 distinct CDR3 sequences, about 15% of them singletons. Whole-study results and caveats: Among clonotypes expanded in thyroid above 0.001, most were also found in blood.

Clinicians diagnosed patients from clinical symptoms, serum thyroxine and TRAb, thyroid ultrasound and orbital computed tomography. This clonotype was detected ten times or more. Antigen specificity is unknown. Trimming removed 6 bases at V and 0 bases at J, with 12 bases between. This CDR3 is built from 15 residues. Per germline, CDR1 MNHEY and CDR2 SVGAGI. The sequence was obtained from a middle-aged woman with Graves' ophthalmopathy. This rearrangement joins TRBV6-5 to TRBJ1-3, with a weak D call TRBD1 (6 bases). Sequenced input: blood. CDR3 loop: CASSPDRHSGNTIYF. Here the CDR3 DNA reads TGTGCCAGCAGCCCAGACAGGCACTCTGGAAACACCATATATTTT.